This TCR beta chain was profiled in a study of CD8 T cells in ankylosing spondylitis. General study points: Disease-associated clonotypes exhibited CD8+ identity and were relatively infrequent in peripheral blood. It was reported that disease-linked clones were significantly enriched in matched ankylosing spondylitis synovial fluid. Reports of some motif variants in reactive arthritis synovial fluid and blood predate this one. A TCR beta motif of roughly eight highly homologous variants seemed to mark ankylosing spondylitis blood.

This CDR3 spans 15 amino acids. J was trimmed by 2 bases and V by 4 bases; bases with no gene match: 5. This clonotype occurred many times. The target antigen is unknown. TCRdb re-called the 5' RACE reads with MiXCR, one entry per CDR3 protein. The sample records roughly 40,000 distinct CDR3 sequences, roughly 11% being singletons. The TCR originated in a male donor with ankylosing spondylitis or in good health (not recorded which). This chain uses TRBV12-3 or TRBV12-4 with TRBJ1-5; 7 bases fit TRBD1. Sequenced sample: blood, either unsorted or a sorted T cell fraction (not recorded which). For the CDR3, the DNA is TGTGCCAGCAGTTCAAACAGGGGAGGCAATCAGCCCCAGCATTTT. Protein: CASSSNRGGNQPQHF.